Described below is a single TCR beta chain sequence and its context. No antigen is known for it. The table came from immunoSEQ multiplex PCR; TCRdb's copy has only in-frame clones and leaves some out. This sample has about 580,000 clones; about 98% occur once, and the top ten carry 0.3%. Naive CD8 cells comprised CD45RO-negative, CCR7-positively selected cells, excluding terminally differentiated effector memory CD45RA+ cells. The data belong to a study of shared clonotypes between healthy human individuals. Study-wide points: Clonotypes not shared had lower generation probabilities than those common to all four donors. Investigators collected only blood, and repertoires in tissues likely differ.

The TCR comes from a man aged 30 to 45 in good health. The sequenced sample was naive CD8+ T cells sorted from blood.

CDR3 region: CASSPTQGTGELFF. The CDR3 DNA reads as TGTGCCAGCAGTCCGACACAGGGCACCGGGGAGCTGTTTTTT. The chain is built from TRBV27 and TRBJ2-2; a weak D match, TRBD1 (6 bases). The V and J ends lost 5 bases and 4 bases respectively, with 11 bases between them. CDR1 is MNHEY and CDR2 is SMNVEV in the germline V gene (reference sequence). The CDR3 extends over 14 amino acids.